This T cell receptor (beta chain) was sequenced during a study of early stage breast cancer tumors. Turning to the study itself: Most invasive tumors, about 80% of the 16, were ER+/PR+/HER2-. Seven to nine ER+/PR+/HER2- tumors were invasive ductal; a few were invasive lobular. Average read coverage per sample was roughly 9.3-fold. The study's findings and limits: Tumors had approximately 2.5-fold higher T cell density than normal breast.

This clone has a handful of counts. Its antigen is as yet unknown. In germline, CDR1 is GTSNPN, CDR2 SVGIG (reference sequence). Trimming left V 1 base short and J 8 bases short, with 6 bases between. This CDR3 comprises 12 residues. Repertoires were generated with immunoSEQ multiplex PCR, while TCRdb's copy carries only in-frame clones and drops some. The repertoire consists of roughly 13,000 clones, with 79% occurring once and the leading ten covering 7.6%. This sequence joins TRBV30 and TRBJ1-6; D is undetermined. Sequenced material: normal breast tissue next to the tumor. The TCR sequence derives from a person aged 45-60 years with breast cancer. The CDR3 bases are TGTGCCTGGAGTGCGCGACATTCACCCCTCCACTTT. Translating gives CAWSARHSPLHF. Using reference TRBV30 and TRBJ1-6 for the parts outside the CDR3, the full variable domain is SQTIHQWPATLVQPVGSPLSLECTVEGTSNPNLYWYRQAAGRGLQLLFYSVGIGQISSEVPQNLSASRPQDRQFILSSKKLLLSDSGFYLCAWSARHSPLHFGNGTRLTVT.